Shown below are 25 T cell receptor beta chains from a single sample sequenced in a study of preoperative IRX-2 immunotherapy in early breast cancer. Described treatment: preoperative locoregional IRX-2 cytokine immunotherapy. Method: immunoSEQ multiplex PCR; TCRdb's copy keeps in-frame clones and lacks some. The sample lists about 7,700 clones; about 84% were seen once. The sequencing used tumor tissue, collected after IRX-2 immunotherapy. These receptor sequences come from a human donor with breast cancer.

A single count supports this clone. This sequence joins TRBV18 and TRBJ2-3, with TRBD2 identical over 7 bases. This CDR3 contains 15 residues. With 3 bases clipped from V and 7 bases from J, the junction kept 10 bases outside the gene matches. Germline V gene data show CDR1 as KGHSH and CDR2 as LQKENI. The CDR3 nucleotides are TGTGCCAGCTCACCCGGACTAGATTCGTTCAATACGCAGTATTTT. Protein product: CASSPGLDSFNTQYF.

This clone occurred a few times. The V and J genes are TRBV11-3 and TRBJ1-2, with 8 nucleotides matching TRBD1. CDR3 length: 15 residues. Germline V lookup: CDR1 SGHNT, CDR2 YENEEA. With 5 bases clipped from V and 8 bases from J, the junction kept 13 bases outside the gene matches. The CDR3 loop reads CASSPRGGTGRGYTF. Written as DNA, the CDR3 is TGTGCCAGCAGCCCCCGGGGGGGGACAGGTCGAGGCTACACCTTC. Based on the CDR3 plus reference TRBV11-3 and TRBJ1-2, the full variable domain is EAGVVQSPRYKIIEKKQPVAFWCNPISGHNTLYWYLQNLGQGPELLIRYENEEAVDDSQLPKDRFSAERLKGVDSTLKIQPAELGDSAVYLCASSPRGGTGRGYTFGSGTRLTVV.

The gene calls are TRBV6-8 and TRBJ1-5; tentative D call: TRBD1 (5 bases). V was cut by 6 bases and J by 4 bases, with 16 bases left in between. The CDR3 covers 15 residues. Germline V CDR1 and CDR2: MNHGY, SAAAGT. DNA for the CDR3: TGTGCCAGCAGCCAGGGCTCGCTCACGAATCAGCCCCAGCATTTT. Its protein product is CASSQGSLTNQPQHF.

This chain links TRBV19 with TRBJ1-4; D is unclear. Trimming took off 4 bases at V and 4 bases at J, with 10 bases between the two ends. Germline V CDR1 and CDR2: LNHDA, SQIVND (reference sequence). The CDR3 has 14 amino acids. The CDR3 loop reads CASSTWGGNEKLFF. The CDR3 DNA sequence: TGTGCCAGTAGTACCTGGGGTGGTAATGAAAAACTGTTTTTT.

The chain employs TRBV19 and TRBJ2-2, with 12 nucleotides matching TRBD2. Germline V gene lookup returns CDR1 LNHDA and CDR2 SQIVND (reference sequence). The junction had 11 bases not matched to a gene; V was cut back by 5 bases and J by 4 bases. The CDR3 has 18 residues. The CDR3 loop is CASSATNLAGGRTGELFF. As DNA, the CDR3 is TGTGCCAGTAGTGCGACTAATCTAGCGGGGGGGCGCACCGGGGAGCTGTTTTTT.

This clone is medium-sized within its sample. The J gene is TRBJ1-5, the V gene TRBV18, with 8 bases matching TRBD1. The CDR3 spans 14 residues. The germline V gene encodes CDR1 KGHSH and CDR2 LQKENI. V was clipped by 4 bases and J by 4 bases; unmatched bases: 3. The CDR3 loop reads CASSLRTGNQPQHF. Here the CDR3 DNA reads TGTGCCAGCTCACTTAGGACAGGGAATCAGCCCCAGCATTTT.

The V gene is TRBV2, the J gene TRBJ2-1; 10 positions agree with TRBD2. V lost 6 bases, J lost 1 base, and 3 bases stayed unmatched. The germline V gene encodes CDR1 SNHLY and CDR2 FYNNEI. There are 15 residues in the CDR3. In DNA form, the CDR3 reads TGTGCCAGCAGGGTAGCGGGGGGTTCCTACAATGAGCAGTTCTTC. Residues: CASRVAGGSYNEQFF. Filled out from reference TRBV2 and TRBJ2-1, the complete variable domain reads EPEVTQTPSHQVTQMGQEVILRCVPISNHLYFYWYRQILGQKVEFLVSFYNNEISEKSEIFDDQFSVERPDGSNFTLKIRSTKLEDSAMYFCASRVAGGSYNEQFFGPGTRLTVL.

The gene calls are TRBV28 and TRBJ1-4; D unresolved. CDR1 and CDR2 from the germline V gene are MDHEN and SYDVKM. This CDR3 comprises 14 residues. Trimming took off 5 bases at V and 6 bases at J, with 13 bases between the two ends. CDR3 in DNA: TGTGCCAGCAGTGATTTTCCGGGTGATGAAAAACTGTTTTTT. It yields the protein CASSDFPGDEKLFF. The variable domain in full, with the rest retrieved from reference TRBV28 and TRBJ1-4, is DVKVTQSSRYLVKRTGEKVFLECVQDMDHENMFWYRQDPGLGLRLIYFSYDVKMKEKGDIPEGYSVSREKKERFSLILESASTNQTSMYLCASSDFPGDEKLFFGSGTQLSVL.

The table lists this clone with a count of one. The genes are TRBV19 and TRBJ1-1, with 9 positions matching TRBD1. The trim removed 3 bases at V and 0 bases at J, leaving 5 bases unmatched. The CDR3 is 16 residues long. CDR1 and CDR2 (germline): LNHDA, SQIVND (reference sequence). The CDR3: CASSIRQGVLNTEAFF. The CDR3, as DNA: TGTGCCAGTAGTATTAGACAGGGGGTACTGAACACTGAAGCTTTCTTT.

This sequence joins TRBV12-5 and TRBJ1-3; 7 bases align to TRBD1. The CDR3 totals 13 residues. Germline V CDR1 and CDR2: LGHNT, FRNRAP. Here the CDR3 DNA reads TGTGCCAGCATCCTCCAGGGGGTAGGCACCATATATTTT. Translating gives CASILQGVGTIYF.

The genes are TRBV18 and TRBJ1-5, with 7 bases aligning to TRBD1. V gave up 4 bases and J gave up 6 bases; unmatched junction bases: 3. Germline V gene data show CDR1 as KGHSH and CDR2 as LQKENI. The CDR3 totals 13 residues. CDR3 residues: CASSQGAGQPQHF. CDR3 bases: TGTGCCAGCTCACAGGGGGCCGGTCAGCCCCAGCATTTT.

By frequency in the sample, this clone is medium-sized (0.01 to 0.1%). The chain employs TRBV7-1 and TRBJ1-4; D not resolved. TRBV7-1 is placed among ORFs of uncertain function. Trimming left V 3 bases short and J 8 bases short, with 10 bases between. This CDR3 region has 13 residues. This CDR3 reads CASSSSQGEKLFF. CDR3 sequence (DNA): TGTGCCAGCAGCTCCTCCCAAGGGGAAAAACTGTTTTTT.

This clone was picked up one time. The V gene is TRBV30, the J gene TRBJ1-6, with 8 bases matching TRBD1. Germline V CDR1 and CDR2: GTSNPN, SVGIG (reference sequence). This CDR3 has 17 residues. Trimming at V came to 3 bases and at J to 8 bases, leaving 15 bases not matched to a gene. For the CDR3, the DNA is TGTGCCTGGAGAACAACAGGGGGTACGGAACGACATTCACCCCTCCACTTT. Translation gives CAWRTTGGTERHSPLHF.

This chain uses TRBV28 with TRBJ2-1, with D maybe TRBD2 (6 bases). This CDR3 is built from 13 residues. Trimming shortened V by 2 bases and J by 7 bases, and 9 bases separated the two germline ends. The germline gives CDR1 MDHEN, CDR2 SYDVKM. This chain's CDR3 is CASSLAGLNEQFF. The CDR3 DNA reads TGTGCCAGCAGTTTAGCGGGGCTGAATGAGCAGTTCTTC.

The CDR3 sequence: CASSWAGRVRDEKLFF. CDR3 sequence (DNA): TGTGCCAGTAGTTGGGCAGGCAGGGTTCGTGATGAAAAACTGTTTTTT. The V gene is TRBV19, the J gene TRBJ1-4; D possibly corresponds to TRBD1 (5 bases). V lost 5 bases and J 6 bases, leaving 19 bases between the germline ends. The CDR3 is made up of 16 amino acids. Germline lookup yields CDR1 LNHDA and CDR2 SQIVND (reference sequence).

In this sample, this clone is medium-sized. The chain employs TRBV18 and TRBJ2-5, with D perhaps TRBD1 (5 bases). CDR3 length equals 13 residues. The germline V and J ends were trimmed by 5 bases and 2 bases, with 9 bases remaining between them. Germline V gene data show CDR1 as KGHSH and CDR2 as LQKENI. CDR3: CASSSTVQETQYF. In DNA, the CDR3 is TGTGCCAGCTCATCGACAGTTCAAGAGACCCAGTACTTC.

This chain links TRBV11-3 with TRBJ2-5; D remains ambiguous. This CDR3 spans 14 amino acids. V lost 3 bases, J lost 1 base, and 9 bases lay in between. Germline lookup yields CDR1 SGHNT and CDR2 YENEEA. This chain's CDR3 is CASSLAASQETQYF. In DNA form, the CDR3 reads TGTGCCAGCAGCTTGGCAGCGTCCCAAGAGACCCAGTACTTC.

J is TRBJ2-1 and V is TRBV7-1, with TRBD1 as a possible D gene (5 bases). TRBV7-1 is an open reading frame whose function is uncertain. Deletions cut 5 bases from V and 2 bases from J, with 13 bases between. CDR3 size: 15 residues. CDR3 loop: CASSQDAGTYNEQFF. The CDR3 bases are TGTGCCAGCAGCCAAGATGCAGGGACCTACAATGAGCAGTTCTTC.

V is TRBV23-1 and J is TRBJ1-2; 9 nucleotides match TRBD1. TRBV23-1 is an ORF for which the function is uncertain. The CDR3 runs 15 residues. After removal of 6 bases from V and 9 bases from J, the junction contained 14 bases not matched to a gene. CDR3: CASSQDRGTGRSYTF. The CDR3 DNA sequence: TGCGCCAGCAGCCAAGACCGTGGGACAGGGCGAAGCTACACCTTC.

The chain links TRBV29-1 to TRBJ1-2, with TRBD1 matching over 9 bases. CDR3 length: 12 amino acids. J was trimmed by 7 bases and V by 8 bases; bases with no gene match: 8. CDR1 and CDR2 (germline): SQVTM, ANQGSEA. Here the CDR3 reads CSTQGQGSGYTF. The CDR3 nucleotides read TGCAGCACTCAGGGACAGGGAAGTGGCTACACCTTC.

CDR3 sequence: CASSYLDTEADTQYF. The CDR3 region has the DNA TGTGCCAGCTCCTACCTGGATACTGAGGCAGATACGCAGTATTTT. The chain recombines TRBV28 with TRBJ2-3, with D unclear. In germline, CDR1 is MDHEN, CDR2 SYDVKM. V was clipped by 8 bases and J by 4 bases, with 19 bases between them. The CDR3 is 15 residues long. The full variable domain, in which reference TRBV28 and TRBJ2-3 provide the parts outside the CDR3, is DVKVTQSSRYLVKRTGEKVFLECVQDMDHENMFWYRQDPGLGLRLIYFSYDVKMKEKGDIPEGYSVSREKKERFSLILESASTNQTSMYLCASSYLDTEADTQYFGPGTRLTVL.

This chain connects TRBV11-3 to TRBJ2-7; 7 bases are shared with TRBD1. CDR3 size: 15 residues. V gave up 2 bases and J gave up 5 bases; unmatched junction bases: 9. CDR1 is SGHNT, CDR2 YENEEA, per germline. Here the CDR3 DNA reads TGTGCCAGCAGCTTATCTCCGGGACAGTTACACGAGCAGTACTTC. Protein product: CASSLSPGQLHEQYF.

The V gene is TRBV18, the J gene TRBJ1-2; TRBD1 might be the D (6 bases). V dropped 4 bases and J dropped 1 base, with 7 bases sitting between them. The CDR3 totals 13 residues. Germline assignment: CDR1 KGHSH and CDR2 LQKENI. The CDR3 here is CASSRQDNYGYTF. The CDR3 DNA reads as TGTGCCAGCTCACGACAGGATAACTATGGCTACACCTTC.

The chain couples TRBV6-7 to TRBJ2-1; D unresolved. TRBV6-7 counts as an open reading frame of uncertain function. The CDR3 runs to 13 residues. V shed 2 bases and J shed 4 bases, with 6 bases lying between them. DNA for the CDR3: TGTGCCAGCAGTTACAGTCAGTACAATGAGCAGTTCTTC. This translates into CASSYSQYNEQFF.

The genes are TRBV6-8 and TRBJ2-1; 13 nucleotides align to TRBD2. Germline CDR1 MNHGY, CDR2 SAAAGT. The length of the CDR3 is 16 residues. J lost 8 bases, V lost 6 bases, and 10 bases had no gene match. The CDR3 protein is CASSPPLAGGPHEQFF. CDR3 nucleotides: TGTGCCAGCAGCCCTCCACTAGCGGGGGGGCCGCATGAGCAGTTCTTC.